One and the same sample provided the 17 T cell receptor beta chains below, sequenced in a study of blood T cell repertoires in COVID-19. Assay: immunoSEQ multiplex PCR; the TCRdb copy retains only in-frame clones and omits some. The table lists 95,000 or so clones, roughly 76% of them singletons. The sequencing sample was made of peripheral blood. The receptors were gathered from a man older than 75 with COVID-19, enrolled during active disease.

V and J are TRBV5-5 and TRBJ1-6; 7 bases are shared with TRBD1. This CDR3 contains 15 residues. Germline V gives CDR1 SGHKS, CDR2 YYEKEE (reference sequence). V lost 0 bases to trimming and J lost 8 bases; unmatched junction nucleotides: 5. The CDR3 coding sequence is TGTGCCAGCAGCTTGGCTCGGACAGGATATTCACCCCTCCACTTT. It encodes CASSLARTGYSPLHF.

The rearrangement links TRBV18 to TRBJ1-1; 8 nucleotides align to TRBD1. V was pared by 3 bases and J by 7 bases, with 7 bases of the junction left unmatched. The germline CDR1 and CDR2 sequences are KGHSH and LQKENI. There are 14 residues in the CDR3. CDR3 residues: CASSPRQGADEAFF. The CDR3 DNA sequence: TGTGCCAGCTCACCTCGGCAGGGGGCGGATGAAGCTTTCTTT. The full variable domain, with the rest looked up from reference TRBV18 and TRBJ1-1, is NAGVMQNPRHLVRRRGQEARLRCSPMKGHSHVYWYRQLPEEGLKFMVYLQKENIIDESGMPKERFSAEFPKEGPSILRIQQVVRGDSAAYFCASSPRQGADEAFFGQGTRLTVV.

The genes are TRBV7-2 and TRBJ1-2, with 7 bases matching TRBD1. The V segment lost 1 base and the J segment 2 bases; nucleotides outside the gene matches: 4. Germline CDR1 and CDR2: SGHTA and FQGNSA. This CDR3 spans 15 amino acids. CDR3 in DNA: TGTGCCAGCAGCTTAGAGGACAGGCTAAACTATGGCTACACCTTC. It specifies CASSLEDRLNYGYTF.

The chain carries TRBV12-3 or TRBV12-4 and TRBJ2-7; 7 nucleotides line up with TRBD1. This CDR3 is 13 amino acids long. V was clipped by 7 bases and J by 0 bases; unmatched bases: 3. The CDR3 spells CASTRQGSYEQYF. DNA for the CDR3: TGTGCCAGCACTCGACAGGGCTCCTACGAGCAGTACTTC.

This chain connects TRBV28 to TRBJ2-3; 7 nucleotides align to TRBD2. With V trimmed by 5 bases and J by 2 bases, 7 bases remained unmatched. This CDR3 region has 15 residues. Germline loops: CDR1 MDHEN, CDR2 SYDVKM. The CDR3 DNA reads TGTGCCAGCAGTCCCAGCGGGGCCTACACAGATACGCAGTATTTT. Amino acids: CASSPSGAYTDTQYF. Looking up the rest from reference TRBV28 and TRBJ2-3 gives the full variable domain: DVKVTQSSRYLVKRTGEKVFLECVQDMDHENMFWYRQDPGLGLRLIYFSYDVKMKEKGDIPEGYSVSREKKERFSLILESASTNQTSMYLCASSPSGAYTDTQYFGPGTRLTVL.

This chain joins TRBV28 and TRBJ1-5; no definite D call. This CDR3 is built from 17 residues. Trimming pared 5 bases from V and 0 bases from J, leaving 17 bases between. The V gene's germline CDR1 is MDHEN and CDR2 SYDVKM. As DNA, the CDR3 is TGTGCCAGCAGTCCTCCCACCCAGACTTATAGCAATCAGCCCCAGCATTTT. This translates into CASSPPTQTYSNQPQHF. Using reference TRBV28 and TRBJ1-5 for the parts outside the CDR3, the full variable domain is DVKVTQSSRYLVKRTGEKVFLECVQDMDHENMFWYRQDPGLGLRLIYFSYDVKMKEKGDIPEGYSVSREKKERFSLILESASTNQTSMYLCASSPPTQTYSNQPQHFGDGTRLSIL.

The V and J genes are TRBV11-3 and TRBJ1-3; D is ambiguous. This CDR3 has 13 residues. Trimming took 6 bases from V and 0 from J, leaving 6 bases between them. Germline CDR1 SGHNT, CDR2 YENEEA. The CDR3 bases are TGTGCCAGCAGTCCAGACTCTGGAAACACCATATATTTT. Its protein is CASSPDSGNTIYF.

The chain combines TRBV19 with TRBJ2-2, with 7 bases that match TRBD1. CDR3 size: 15 residues. The V gene end was trimmed by 4 bases and the J gene end by 7 bases; junction bases not matched to a gene: 9. Germline-derived CDR1 and CDR2 are LNHDA and SQIVND (reference sequence). CDR3 protein: CASSTGTVKGGELFF. In DNA, the CDR3 is TGTGCCAGTAGTACCGGGACAGTCAAAGGCGGGGAGCTGTTTTTT.

CDR3 in amino acids: CATSDRTGGQYEQYF. The CDR3 DNA reads TGTGCCACCAGTGACCGGACAGGGGGCCAGTACGAGCAGTACTTC. V usage is TRBV24-1 and J usage is TRBJ2-7; TRBD1 matches at 11 bases. The CDR3 has 15 amino acids. Losses at the gene ends were 4 bases for V and 4 bases for J; bases not matched to a gene: 5. Germline CDR1 reads KGHDR; CDR2 reads SFDVKD.

This clone was counted a few times. The chain recombines TRBV2 with TRBJ1-5; 7 bases line up with TRBD1. The ends lost 7 bases at V and 4 bases at J; junction bases unmatched: 10. Germline loops: CDR1 SNHLY, CDR2 FYNNEI. There are 15 residues in the CDR3. The CDR3 coding sequence is TGTGCCAGCAAAGGGATAGGGACAGTGAATCAGCCCCAGCATTTT. It encodes CASKGIGTVNQPQHF.

The chain combines TRBV7-2 with TRBJ1-5; 11 bases line up with TRBD1. This CDR3 is built from 14 residues. V lost 8 bases and J lost 7; bases outside the gene matches: 7. Germline values: CDR1 SGHTA, CDR2 FQGNSA. The CDR3 DNA reads as TGTGCCAGCTCTACGGGACAGGGGGTGCAGCCCCAGCATTTT. Protein: CASSTGQGVQPQHF. The full variable domain, its missing parts supplied by reference TRBV7-2 and TRBJ1-5, is GAGVSQSPSNKVTEKGKDVELRCDPISGHTALYWYRQSLGQGLEFLIYFQGNSAPDKSGLPSDRFSAERTGGSVSTLTIQRTQQEDSAVYLCASSTGQGVQPQHFGDGTRLSIL.

The chain links TRBV19 to TRBJ1-3, with TRBD1 matching over 9 bases. The V gene end was trimmed by 7 bases and the J gene end by 0 bases; junction bases not matched to a gene: 7. Germline-derived CDR1 and CDR2 are LNHDA and SQIVND (reference sequence). This CDR3 has 16 amino acids. The CDR3 DNA sequence: TGTGCCAGTACCGGACAGGGGCCTGACTCTGGAAACACCATATATTTT. The encoded protein is CASTGQGPDSGNTIYF. Full variable domain (remainder filled in from reference TRBV19 and TRBJ1-3): DGGITQSPKYLFRKEGQNVTLSCEQNLNHDAMYWYRQDPGQGLRLIYYSQIVNDFQKGDIAEGYSVSREKKESFPLTVTSAQKNPTAFYLCASTGQGPDSGNTIYFGEGSWLTVV.

This clone was observed once. The genes are TRBV2 and TRBJ2-5, with 8 bases identical to TRBD1. With 3 bases clipped from V and 5 bases from J, the junction kept 5 bases outside the gene matches. Germline-derived CDR1 and CDR2 are SNHLY and FYNNEI. This CDR3 contains 14 residues. CDR3 DNA: TGTGCCAGCAGTGATCGAACAGGGGGGGAGACCCAGTACTTC. It is translated as CASSDRTGGETQYF. Full variable domain (outside the CDR3, taken from reference TRBV2 and TRBJ2-5): EPEVTQTPSHQVTQMGQEVILRCVPISNHLYFYWYRQILGQKVEFLVSFYNNEISEKSEIFDDQFSVERPDGSNFTLKIRSTKLEDSAMYFCASSDRTGGETQYFGPGTRLLVL.

The chain couples TRBV7-9 to TRBJ2-6; a possible D gene is TRBD2 (5 bases). V lost 3 bases and J lost 0, with 6 bases in between. This CDR3 contains 15 residues. Germline V CDR1 and CDR2: SEHNR, FQNEAQ (reference sequence). CDR3 loop: CASSLGSSGANVLTF. For the CDR3, the DNA is TGTGCCAGCAGCTTGGGGAGCTCTGGGGCCAACGTCCTGACTTTC.

This clone was seen only once. The V and J genes are TRBV5-6 and TRBJ1-1; tentative D call: TRBD1 (6 bases). CDR3 length equals 15 residues. The germline V gene encodes CDR1 SGHDT and CDR2 YYEEEE. V gave up 1 base and J gave up 2 bases, with 12 bases separating them. CDR3 in DNA: TGTGCCAGCAGCTTGCGTCAGGGGAGAAACACTGAAGCTTTCTTT. Protein: CASSLRQGRNTEAFF.

The rearrangement links TRBV7-9 to TRBJ2-7, with 13 bases lining up with TRBD2. The CDR3 runs to 15 residues. Germline-derived CDR1 and CDR2 are SEHNR and FQNEAQ (reference sequence). Germline trimming cut 3 bases from V and 4 bases from J; bases unmatched to any gene: 3. CDR3 nucleotides: TGTGCCAGCAGCTTGTCACTAGCGGGGGGGTACGAGCAGTACTTC. Translated, it gives CASSLSLAGGYEQYF. The variable domain in full, completed from reference TRBV7-9 and TRBJ2-7, reads DTGVSQNPRHKITKRGQNVTFRCDPISEHNRLYWYRQTLGQGPEFLTYFQNEAQLEKSRLLSDRFSAERPKGSFSTLEIQRTEQGDSAMYLCASSLSLAGGYEQYFGPGTRLTVT.

The chain couples TRBV19 to TRBJ2-1, with TRBD2 matching over 13 bases. The CDR3 has 15 residues. Germline CDR1 reads LNHDA; CDR2 reads SQIVND (reference sequence). Trimming at V came to 3 bases and at J to 8 bases, leaving 4 bases not matched to a gene. CDR3 amino acids: CASSITSGRADEQFF. In DNA, the CDR3 is TGTGCCAGTAGTATCACTAGCGGGAGGGCCGATGAGCAGTTCTTC.